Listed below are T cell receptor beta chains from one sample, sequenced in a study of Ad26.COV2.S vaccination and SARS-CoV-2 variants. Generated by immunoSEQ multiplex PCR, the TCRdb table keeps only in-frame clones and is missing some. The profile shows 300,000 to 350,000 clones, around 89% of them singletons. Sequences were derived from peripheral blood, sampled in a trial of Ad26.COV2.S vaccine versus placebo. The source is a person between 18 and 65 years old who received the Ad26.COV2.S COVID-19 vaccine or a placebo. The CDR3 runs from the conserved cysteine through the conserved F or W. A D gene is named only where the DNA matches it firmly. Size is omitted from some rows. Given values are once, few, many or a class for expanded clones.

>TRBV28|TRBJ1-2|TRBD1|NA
CASSPFPGGSGYTF
TGTGCCAGCAGTCCCTTTCCAGGGGGTAGCGGCTACACCTTC
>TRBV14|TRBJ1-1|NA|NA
CASSQRTGLGTLEAFF
TGTGCCAGCAGCCAGCGAACAGGGCTGGGAACCCTTGAAGCTTTCTTT
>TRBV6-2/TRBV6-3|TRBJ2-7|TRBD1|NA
CASSTRDRVAYEQYF
TGTGCCAGCAGTACCCGGGACAGGGTGGCCTACGAGCAGTACTTC
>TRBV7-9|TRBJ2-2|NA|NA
CAIGGGPTITNTGELFF
TGTGCCATCGGAGGGGGCCCTACAATCACGAACACCGGGGAGCTGTTTTTT
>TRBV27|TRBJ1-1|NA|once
CASSTLTGETEAFF
TGTGCCAGCAGTACCCTGACAGGCGAAACTGAAGCTTTCTTT
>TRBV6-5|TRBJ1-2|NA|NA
CASSYERRTGYTF
TGTGCCAGCAGTTACGAGAGGAGGACGGGCTACACCTTC
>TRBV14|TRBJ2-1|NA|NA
CASSPEVYEQFF
TGTGCCAGCAGCCCCGAAGTATATGAGCAGTTCTTC
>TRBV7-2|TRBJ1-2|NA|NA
CASSLEAGTPYGYTF
TGTGCCAGCAGCTTAGAGGCCGGGACACCTTATGGCTACACCTTC
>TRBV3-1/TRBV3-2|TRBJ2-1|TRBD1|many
CASSRDRDNEQFF
TGTGCCAGCAGCCGTGACAGGGACAATGAGCAGTTCTTC
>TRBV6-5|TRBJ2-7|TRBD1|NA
CASSNRDRLTYEQYF
TGTGCCAGCAGCAATCGGGACAGGCTTACCTACGAGCAGTACTTC
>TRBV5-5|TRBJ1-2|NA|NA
CASSLARGQKDLENYGYTF
TGTGCCAGCAGCTTGGCCAGGGGACAAAAAGACTTAGAAAACTATGGCTACACCTTC
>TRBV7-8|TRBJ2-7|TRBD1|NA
CASSLGGGSTYEQYF
TGTGCCAGCAGCTTAGGAGGGGGCAGCACCTACGAGCAGTACTTC
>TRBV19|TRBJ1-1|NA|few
CASSPDKGNTEAFF
TGTGCCAGTAGTCCGGACAAGGGCAACACTGAAGCTTTCTTT
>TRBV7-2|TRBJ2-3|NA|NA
CASSPRSRLTDTQYF
TGTGCCAGCAGCCCCCGGAGCAGGTTGACAGATACGCAGTATTTT
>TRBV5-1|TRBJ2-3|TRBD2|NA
CASSNGGVTDTQYF
TGCGCCAGCAGTAACGGGGGGGTCACAGATACGCAGTATTTT
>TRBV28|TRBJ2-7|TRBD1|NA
CASSSGTGVYEQYF
TGTGCCAGCAGTTCCGGGACAGGGGTGTACGAGCAGTACTTC
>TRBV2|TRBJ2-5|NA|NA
CASSDRDPQETQYF
TGTGCCAGCAGTGACAGGGACCCCCAAGAGACCCAGTACTTC
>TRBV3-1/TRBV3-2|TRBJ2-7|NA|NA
CASSQAGAYEQYF
TGTGCCAGCAGCCAAGCAGGGGCCTACGAGCAGTACTTC
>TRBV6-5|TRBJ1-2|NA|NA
CASSYGTNYGYTF
TGTGCCAGCAGTTACGGGACAAACTATGGCTACACCTTC
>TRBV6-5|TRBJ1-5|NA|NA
CASSLTTGSNQPQHF
TGTGCCAGCAGTTTGACTACAGGGTCCAATCAGCCCCAGCATTTT
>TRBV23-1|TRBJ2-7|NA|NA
CASGLPFGNSYEQYF
TGCGCCAGCGGCCTGCCTTTCGGTAACTCCTACGAGCAGTACTTC
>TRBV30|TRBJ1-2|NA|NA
CAWVPERNYGYTF
TGTGCCTGGGTGCCAGAACGGAACTATGGCTACACCTTC
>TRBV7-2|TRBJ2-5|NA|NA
CASSPTAKVGQETQYF
TGTGCCAGCAGCCCGACGGCGAAGGTGGGCCAAGAGACCCAGTACTTC
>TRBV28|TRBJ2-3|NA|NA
CASSAMNTQYF
TGTGCCAGCAGTGCTATGAATACGCAGTATTTT
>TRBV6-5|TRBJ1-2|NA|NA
CASSYGGNYGYTF
TGTGCCAGCAGTTACGGAGGGAACTATGGCTACACCTTC
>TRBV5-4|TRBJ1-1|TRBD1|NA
CASSPGQRNTEAFF
TGTGCCAGCAGCCCGGGACAGCGGAACACTGAAGCTTTCTTT
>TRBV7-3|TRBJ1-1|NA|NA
CASSLFGEGTEAFF
TGTGCCAGCAGCTTATTCGGGGAAGGCACTGAAGCTTTCTTT
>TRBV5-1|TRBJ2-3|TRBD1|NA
CASSLGKLLGQSTDTQYF
TGCGCCAGCAGCTTAGGCAAACTCCTGGGACAGAGCACAGATACGCAGTATTTT
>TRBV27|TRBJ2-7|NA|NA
CASSLSRGPYEQYF
TGTGCCAGCAGTTTATCGCGGGGGCCCTACGAGCAGTACTTC
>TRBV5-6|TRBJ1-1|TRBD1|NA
CASSTTPETGGAFF
TGTGCCAGCAGCACCACCCCGGAAACAGGGGGAGCTTTCTTT
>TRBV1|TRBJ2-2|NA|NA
CTSSQVFRPNTGELFF
TGCACCAGCAGCCAAGTTTTCAGACCGAACACCGGGGAGCTGTTTTTT
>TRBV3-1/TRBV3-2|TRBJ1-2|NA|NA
CASSQGVQHDYGYTF
TGTGCCAGCAGCCAAGGGGTACAGCACGACTATGGCTACACCTTC
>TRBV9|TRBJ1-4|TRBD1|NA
CASSAGMTGGVNEKLFF
TGTGCCAGCAGCGCGGGAATGACAGGGGGCGTCAATGAAAAACTGTTTTTT
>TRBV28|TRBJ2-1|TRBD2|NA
CASSLEESSGRARNEQFF
TGTGCCAGCAGTTTAGAAGAGTCTAGCGGGAGGGCACGCAATGAGCAGTTCTTC
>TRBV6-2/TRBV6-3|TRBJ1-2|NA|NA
CASSYLPRLGYGYTF
TGTGCCAGCAGTTATCTACCCAGACTGGGCTATGGCTACACCTTC
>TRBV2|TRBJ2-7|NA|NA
CASSTQGIGYEQYF
TGTGCCAGCAGTACTCAGGGGATCGGGTACGAGCAGTACTTC
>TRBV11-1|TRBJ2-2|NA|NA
CASSLATGTGELFF
TGTGCCAGCAGCTTAGCGACCGGCACCGGGGAGCTGTTTTTT
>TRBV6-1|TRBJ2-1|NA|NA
CASSERGITYNEQFF
TGTGCCAGCAGTGAGAGGGGGATCACCTACAATGAGCAGTTCTTC
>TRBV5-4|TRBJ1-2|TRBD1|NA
CASSHDRGNYYGYTF
TGTGCCAGCAGCCATGACAGGGGGAATTACTATGGCTACACCTTC
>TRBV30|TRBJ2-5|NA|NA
CAWSGGAKETQYF
TGTGCCTGGAGTGGGGGGGCTAAAGAGACCCAGTACTTC
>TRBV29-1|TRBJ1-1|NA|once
CSVGVGTLNTEAFF
TGCAGCGTTGGGGTCGGGACACTGAACACTGAAGCTTTCTTT
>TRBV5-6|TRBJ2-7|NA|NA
CASSLAVQDSYEQYF
TGTGCCAGCAGCTTGGCCGTACAGGACTCCTACGAGCAGTACTTC
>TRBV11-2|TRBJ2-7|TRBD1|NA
CASSLGTGDSYEQYF
TGTGCCAGCAGCTTAGGGACAGGGGATTCCTACGAGCAGTACTTC
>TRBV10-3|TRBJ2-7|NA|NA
CAISDTNYEQYF
TGTGCCATCAGTGATACTAACTACGAGCAGTACTTC
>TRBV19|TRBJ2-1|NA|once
CASSIDSYNEQFF
TGTGCCAGTAGTATAGATAGTTACAATGAGCAGTTCTTC
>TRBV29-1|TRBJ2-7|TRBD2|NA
CSAGLAAHEQYF
TGCAGCGCGGGACTAGCGGCCCACGAGCAGTACTTC
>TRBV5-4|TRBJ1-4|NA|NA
CASSSQGPNEKLFF
TGTGCCAGCAGCTCCCAGGGGCCTAATGAAAAACTGTTTTTT
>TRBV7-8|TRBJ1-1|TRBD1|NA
CASSSTGGMNTEAFF
TGTGCCAGCAGCTCGACAGGGGGAATGAACACTGAAGCTTTCTTT
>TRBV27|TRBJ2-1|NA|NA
CASSLIGDLYNEQFF
TGTGCCAGCAGTTTAATAGGGGACTTATACAATGAGCAGTTCTTC
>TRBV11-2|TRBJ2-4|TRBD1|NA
CASSSGTGSIQYF
TGTGCCAGCAGCTCAGGGACAGGTTCCATTCAGTACTTC
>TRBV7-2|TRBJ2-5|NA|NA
CASSFSGQETQYF
TGTGCCAGCAGCTTTAGCGGCCAAGAGACCCAGTACTTC
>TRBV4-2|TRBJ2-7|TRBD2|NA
CASSQVAGGFGSYEQYF
TGTGCCAGCAGCCAAGTAGCGGGAGGGTTCGGGTCCTACGAGCAGTACTTC
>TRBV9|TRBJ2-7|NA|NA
CASSPSDSVYEQYF
TGTGCCAGCAGCCCCAGTGATTCGGTCTACGAGCAGTACTTC
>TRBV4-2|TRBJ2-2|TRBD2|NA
CASSQETSGSAGELFF
TGTGCCAGCAGCCAAGAAACTAGCGGGAGTGCCGGGGAGCTGTTTTTT
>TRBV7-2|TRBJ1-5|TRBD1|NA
CASAGRDSDQPQHF
TGTGCCAGCGCCGGGAGGGACAGTGATCAGCCCCAGCATTTT